A single sample gave rise to the 19 T cell receptor beta chains below, sequenced in a study of cytomegalovirus exposure and HLA in healthy donors (dated by TCRdb to the late 2010s). Library construction relied on the immunoSEQ multiplex PCR assay. For the multiplex PCR, a mixture combining 60 forward primers for TCR Vbeta segments and 13 reverse primers for TCR Jbeta segments was used. This immuneACCESS table, as held by TCRdb, lists in-frame sequences with V and J called but not all clones. Of the missing ones, under half trace to an unresolved V gene in checked studies; the others have no known cause. This sample has 150,000 to 200,000 clones in its table, and more than 75% of those were observed once. The top ten clones comprise over 1.5% of the sample. Sample: PBMCs. These receptors all stem from a man aged 40-55 years in good health and CMV-seronegative.

The rearrangement links TRBV11-2 to TRBJ2-1, with TRBD1 matching over 7 bases. The V segment lost 1 base and the J segment 8 bases; nucleotides outside the gene matches: 5. CDR3 length: 14 residues. Per the germline V gene, CDR1 is SGHAT and CDR2 is FQNNGV. CDR3 amino acids: CASSLVRGLYEQFF. CDR3 bases: TGTGCCAGCAGCTTAGTTAGGGGGCTCTATGAGCAGTTCTTC.

DNA of the CDR3: TGTGCCAGCAGTGATTTTCGGGGGGGGACAGCGAACACTGAAGCTTTCTTT. Its protein product is CASSDFRGGTANTEAFF. The chain combines TRBV6-1 with TRBJ1-1, with TRBD1 identical over 7 bases. Trimming cost V 3 bases and J 1 base; bases outside gene matches: 11. Germline assignment: CDR1 MNHNS and CDR2 SASEGT. This CDR3 region has 17 residues.

The genes are TRBV19 and TRBJ1-6; D call uncertain. V dropped 5 bases and J dropped 10 bases, with 12 bases sitting between them. Germline V gene lookup returns CDR1 LNHDA and CDR2 SQIVND (reference sequence). The CDR3 length is 13 residues. CDR3 sequence reads: CASSVLKESPLHF. The CDR3 coding sequence is TGTGCCAGTAGTGTCCTCAAGGAGTCACCCCTCCACTTT.

The DNA for the CDR3 is TGTGCCAGTGGGGCCGCTGTCTACAATGAGCAGTTCTTC. Protein: CASGAAVYNEQFF. The chain carries TRBV6-5 and TRBJ2-1; the D gene is possibly TRBD1 (5 bases). Per the germline V gene, CDR1 is MNHEY and CDR2 is SVGAGI. V was pared by 9 bases and J by 3 bases, with 12 bases between. There are 13 residues in the CDR3.

V and J are TRBV28 and TRBJ2-3; possibly TRBD2 for D (6 bases). The V gene lost 2 bases and the J gene lost 3 bases, with 12 bases spanning the gap. The CDR3 has 15 amino acids. Germline CDR1 is MDHEN and CDR2 is SYDVKM. CDR3 nucleotide sequence: TGTGCCAGCAGTTTACCGGGAGTTGGGACAGATACGCAGTATTTT. Encoded protein: CASSLPGVGTDTQYF.

V gene TRBV7-2 combines with J gene TRBJ2-2; 12 nucleotides match TRBD2. Germline assignment: CDR1 SGHTA and CDR2 FQGNSA. The CDR3 sequence is 15 residues long. Germline trimming cut 5 bases from V and 5 bases from J; bases unmatched to any gene: 3. CDR3 sequence: CASSDGLAGTGELFF. CDR3 DNA sequence: TGTGCCAGCAGCGATGGACTAGCGGGAACCGGGGAGCTGTTTTTT.

Only a few counts were recorded for this clone. V usage is TRBV7-3 and J usage is TRBJ2-3, with TRBD2 identical over 11 bases. This CDR3 is 14 amino acids long. V lost 1 base and J lost 8; bases outside the gene matches: 2. Germline CDR1 reads SGHTA; CDR2 reads FQGTGA. CDR3 sequence: CASSLNLAGGTQYF. The CDR3 coding sequence is TGTGCCAGCAGCTTAAACCTAGCGGGAGGTACGCAGTATTTT.

The chain recombines TRBV19 with TRBJ2-5, with 10 bases identical to TRBD2. Trimming cost V 6 bases and J 1 base; bases outside gene matches: 5. This CDR3 is built from 15 residues. Germline values: CDR1 LNHDA, CDR2 SQIVND (reference sequence). CDR3 coding DNA: TGTGCCAGTAGCCAGGGACTAGCGACCCAAGAGACCCAGTACTTC. Translated, it gives CASSQGLATQETQYF.

The chain combines TRBV5-6 with TRBJ1-1; no clear D. Deletions cut 2 bases from V and 5 bases from J, with 22 bases between. CDR3 size: 17 residues. Germline V lookup: CDR1 SGHDT, CDR2 YYEEEE. The DNA of the CDR3 is TGTGCCAGCAGCTTACCCCCGAGGCCAATCCGGAAGACTGAAGCTTTCTTT. Protein product: CASSLPPRPIRKTEAFF.

V gene TRBV6-6 combines with J gene TRBJ2-1, with TRBD2 matching 8 bases. Germline lookup yields CDR1 MNHNY and CDR2 SVGAGI (reference sequence). V lost 5 bases and J lost 9; bases outside the gene matches: 9. CDR3 size: 14 residues. Written as DNA, the CDR3 is TGTGCCAGCAGTAGCGGGGGACGATATAGTGAGCAGTTCTTC. It translates to CASSSGGRYSEQFF.

This sequence joins TRBV7-8 and TRBJ1-2; 7 positions match TRBD1. The CDR3 runs to 16 residues. With V trimmed by 2 bases and J by 0 bases, 6 bases remained unmatched. Germline CDR1 and CDR2: SGHVS and FQNEAQ. The CDR3 DNA follows: TGTGCCAGCAGCTTACGGCGGGACAGTGCTAACTATGGCTACACCTTC. Protein sequence: CASSLRRDSANYGYTF. The whole variable domain, filled in from reference TRBV7-8 and TRBJ1-2, reads GAGVSQSPRYKVAKRGQDVALRCDPISGHVSLFWYQQALGQGPEFLTYFQNEAQLDKSGLPSDRFFAERPEGSVSTLKIQRTQQEDSAVYLCASSLRRDSANYGYTFGSGTRLTVV.

The rearrangement uses TRBV10-3 and TRBJ1-2, with 12 bases fitting TRBD1. V lost 5 bases, J lost 3 bases, and 10 bases stayed unmatched. This CDR3 is 17 amino acids long. The germline V gene encodes CDR1 ENHRY and CDR2 SYGVKD. As DNA, the CDR3 is TGTGCCATCAGTCGGGCGGGACAGGGGGCGCAGGACTATGGCTACACCTTC. This gives the protein CAISRAGQGAQDYGYTF.

This clone has only a few counts. The gene calls are TRBV28 and TRBJ1-4; D gene unclear. V was cut by 4 bases and J by 0 bases, with 6 bases left in between. CDR3 length: 14 residues. Germline CDR1 MDHEN, CDR2 SYDVKM. The DNA of the CDR3 is TGTGCCAGCAGTTCCTCGGCAACTAATGAAAAACTGTTTTTT. This translates into CASSSSATNEKLFF.

This clone was counted a single time. The CDR3 DNA is TGCGCCAGCATCCACCGGGAGGATAACAATGAGCAGTTCTTC. This translates into CASIHREDNNEQFF. This rearrangement joins TRBV5-1 to TRBJ2-1; TRBD2 matches 7 bases. The V and J ends lost 6 bases and 5 bases, in that order; junction bases with no gene match: 8. Germline CDR1 and CDR2: SGHRS and YFSETQ. The CDR3 contains 14 residues.

The chain carries TRBV6-1 and TRBJ2-7, with TRBD2 identical over 13 bases. The germline gives CDR1 MNHNS, CDR2 SASEGT. The CDR3 length is 15 residues. Trimming removed 5 bases from V and 3 bases from J; junction bases left unmatched: 4. CDR3 in DNA: TGTGCCAGCAGTACCCGGACTAGCGGGAGCTACGAGCAGTACTTC. It is translated as CASSTRTSGSYEQYF.

This chain connects TRBV11-3 to TRBJ2-1; unclear D gene. With 5 bases removed from V and 8 bases from J, the gap between germline ends came to 13 bases. The germline V gene encodes CDR1 SGHNT and CDR2 YENEEA. CDR3 length: 13 residues. The CDR3 coding sequence is TGTGCCAGCAGCCTCTTCGGTCTTGATGAGCAGTTCTTC. Its translation: CASSLFGLDEQFF.

The chain uses TRBV28 and TRBJ1-2; tentative D call: TRBD1 (5 bases). CDR3 length: 14 amino acids. Germline CDR1 MDHEN, CDR2 SYDVKM. V lost 6 bases, J lost 5 bases, and 16 bases lay in between. CDR3 region: CASSTDSPGYGYTF. The CDR3 DNA sequence: TGTGCCAGCAGCACCGACAGTCCTGGGTATGGCTACACCTTC.

This chain joins TRBV6-5 and TRBJ2-1; unclear D gene. Germline V gene lookup returns CDR1 MNHEY and CDR2 SVGAGI. CDR3 length equals 13 residues. V was pared by 9 bases and J by 5 bases, with 14 bases between. CDR3 sequence: CASSKSPHNEQFF. The CDR3 DNA reads TGTGCCAGTTCTAAGTCCCCCCACAATGAGCAGTTCTTC.

Written as DNA, the CDR3 is TGTGCCAGCAGCTTACAGTACGAGCAGTACTTC. It codes for CASSLQYEQYF. The chain employs TRBV7-2 and TRBJ2-7; D remains unclear. V was clipped by 2 bases and J by 4 bases, with 3 bases between them. CDR1 is SGHTA, CDR2 FQGNSA, per germline. CDR3 size: 11 residues.